These T cell receptor beta chains were read from a single sample in a study of shared clonotypes between healthy human individuals. Assay: immunoSEQ multiplex PCR; the TCRdb copy retains only in-frame clones and omits some. The data show 550,000 to 850,000 clones, 72% seen once. Sequencing was done on a sample of memory CD4+ T cells sorted from blood. These receptors were obtained from a woman aged 30 to 39 in good health. The CDR3 runs from the conserved cysteine through the conserved F or W. The order of the fields is V gene, clone size, D gene, J gene, CDR3 DNA, CDR3 protein. A D gene is named only where the DNA matches it firmly. Not all rows give a size; the values are once, few, many and, for expanded clones, a class.

v_gene: TRBV28; abundance: NA; d_gene: NA; j_gene: TRBJ1-5; CDR3nt: TGTGCCAGCGGTTCCCACGGGGGCGCTCAGGAGCCCCAGCATTTT; CDR3aa: CASGSHGGAQEPQHF
v_gene: TRBV18; abundance: NA; d_gene: NA; j_gene: TRBJ1-1; CDR3nt: TGTGCCAGCTATCACCACGGTCAGCAGGGCCGCACTGAAGCTTTCTTT; CDR3aa: CASYHHGQQGRTEAFF
v_gene: TRBV28; abundance: few; d_gene: TRBD1; j_gene: TRBJ2-5; CDR3nt: TGTGCCAGCACCACCCGGGACAGCTATGACGAGACCCAGTACTTC; CDR3aa: CASTTRDSYDETQYF
v_gene: TRBV6-6; abundance: NA; d_gene: NA; j_gene: TRBJ1-5; CDR3nt: TGTGCCAGCAGGGGCGACTTCAGCCTCAATCAGCCCCAGCATTTT; CDR3aa: CASRGDFSLNQPQHF
v_gene: TRBV5-1; abundance: NA; d_gene: NA; j_gene: TRBJ2-1; CDR3nt: TGCGCCAGCACCCTTGGGGGGGGCGGCTACAATGAGCAGTTCTTC; CDR3aa: CASTLGGGGYNEQFF
v_gene: TRBV4-1; abundance: NA; d_gene: TRBD2; j_gene: TRBJ2-7; CDR3nt: TGCGCCAGCAGCCAAGGCCTAGTCTCTAGCGGGAGTTCCTACGAGCAGTACTTC; CDR3aa: CASSQGLVSSGSSYEQYF
v_gene: TRBV28; abundance: NA; d_gene: NA; j_gene: TRBJ2-5; CDR3nt: TGTGCCAGCAGCAAGGGACCCCTGGTGGAGACCCAGTACTTC; CDR3aa: CASSKGPLVETQYF
v_gene: TRBV19; abundance: many; d_gene: TRBD1; j_gene: TRBJ1-4; CDR3nt: TGTGCCAGTAGTGGCCGGGACAGCCTTAATGAAAAACTGTTTTTT; CDR3aa: CASSGRDSLNEKLFF
v_gene: TRBV9; abundance: NA; d_gene: NA; j_gene: TRBJ2-5; CDR3nt: TGTGCCAGCAGCGTAGCTTCTGAAGTTTTAAACTTC; CDR3aa: CASSVASEVLNF
v_gene: TRBV10-3; abundance: few; d_gene: TRBD2; j_gene: TRBJ2-2; CDR3nt: TGTGCCATCAGGGGGACTAGCGGGACCGCGAACACCGGGGAGCTGTTTTTT; CDR3aa: CAIRGTSGTANTGELFF
v_gene: TRBV5-1; abundance: few; d_gene: TRBD1; j_gene: TRBJ1-5; CDR3nt: TGCGCCAGCAGCGTCGGACAGGGCCCGAATCAGCCCCAGCATTTT; CDR3aa: CASSVGQGPNQPQHF
v_gene: TRBV7-2; abundance: once; d_gene: NA; j_gene: TRBJ2-1; CDR3nt: TGTGCCAGCAGCGCCAATATGGGGCTCGATGAGCAGTTCTTC; CDR3aa: CASSANMGLDEQFF
v_gene: TRBV5-1; abundance: once; d_gene: NA; j_gene: TRBJ1-1; CDR3nt: TGCGCCAGCCTGGGGAGAGGGGACACTGAAGCTTTCTTT; CDR3aa: CASLGRGDTEAFF
v_gene: TRBV19; abundance: NA; d_gene: TRBD2; j_gene: TRBJ2-1; CDR3nt: TGTGCCAGTAATGAGCGGACTAGCGGGAGGGCCAGGAGAAATGAGCAGTTCTTC; CDR3aa: CASNERTSGRARRNEQFF
v_gene: TRBV28; abundance: NA; d_gene: TRBD2; j_gene: TRBJ2-1; CDR3nt: TGTGCCAGCAGAGCGGGAGCGACTAATGAGCAGTTCTTC; CDR3aa: CASRAGATNEQFF
v_gene: TRBV18; abundance: NA; d_gene: TRBD2; j_gene: TRBJ2-3; CDR3nt: TGTGCCAGCTCACCACCGGGACTAGCGGGCACAGATACGCAGTATTTT; CDR3aa: CASSPPGLAGTDTQYF
v_gene: TRBV6-5; abundance: NA; d_gene: NA; j_gene: TRBJ1-1; CDR3nt: TGTGCCAGCAGTAGGGAAGGTGGTTGGAACACTGAAGCTTTCTTT; CDR3aa: CASSREGGWNTEAFF
v_gene: TRBV5-8; abundance: few; d_gene: NA; j_gene: TRBJ1-5; CDR3nt: TGTGCCAGCAGCACAGACAGAGATCAGCCCCAGCATTTT; CDR3aa: CASSTDRDQPQHF
v_gene: TRBV7-2; abundance: NA; d_gene: NA; j_gene: TRBJ2-1; CDR3nt: TGTGCCAGCAGCTTCCCTGAGGACCTCCTCTCGGATGAGCAGTTCTTC; CDR3aa: CASSFPEDLLSDEQFF
v_gene: TRBV6-6; abundance: NA; d_gene: TRBD2; j_gene: TRBJ2-7; CDR3nt: TGTGCCAGCAGTCCCGGACTAGCGGTGATCTATGGGCAGTACTTC; CDR3aa: CASSPGLAVIYGQYF
v_gene: TRBV5-1; abundance: NA; d_gene: NA; j_gene: TRBJ2-5; CDR3nt: TGCGCCAGCACTAAGATCCCATCCGGGGGCCCCCTCCAAGAGACCCAGTACTTC; CDR3aa: CASTKIPSGGPLQETQYF
v_gene: TRBV5-4; abundance: NA; d_gene: TRBD2; j_gene: TRBJ2-7; CDR3nt: TGTGCCAGCGGCCCCGGGACTAGCGGGAGCTACGAGCAGTACTTC; CDR3aa: CASGPGTSGSYEQYF
v_gene: TRBV5-5; abundance: NA; d_gene: NA; j_gene: TRBJ1-4; CDR3nt: TGTGCCAGCAGCAGAGGGTCAACTAATGAAAAACTGTTTTTT; CDR3aa: CASSRGSTNEKLFF
v_gene: TRBV11-2; abundance: NA; d_gene: NA; j_gene: TRBJ2-2; CDR3nt: TGTGCCAGCAGCTCTCTCAGGGGACCGAACACCGGGGAGCTGTTTTTT; CDR3aa: CASSSLRGPNTGELFF
v_gene: TRBV9; abundance: NA; d_gene: NA; j_gene: TRBJ2-3; CDR3nt: TGTGCCAGCAGCGTAGGCCTAGCACACACAGATACGCAGTATTTT; CDR3aa: CASSVGLAHTDTQYF
v_gene: TRBV6-1; abundance: few; d_gene: NA; j_gene: TRBJ2-7; CDR3nt: TGTGCCAGCCCCTCCGGTGGAAGGCACGAGCAGTACTTC; CDR3aa: CASPSGGRHEQYF
v_gene: TRBV5-1; abundance: NA; d_gene: TRBD2; j_gene: TRBJ2-7; CDR3nt: TGCGCCAGCAGCTTGGTGGCGGGAGGGGGCGAGCAGTACTTC; CDR3aa: CASSLVAGGGEQYF
v_gene: TRBV4-1; abundance: many; d_gene: TRBD1; j_gene: TRBJ1-2; CDR3nt: TGCGCCAGCAGCCAAGGGGAAGTGAGGGGGCGAGGGGTTAACTATGGCTACACCTTC; CDR3aa: CASSQGEVRGRGVNYGYTF
v_gene: TRBV7-9; abundance: NA; d_gene: TRBD2; j_gene: TRBJ2-3; CDR3nt: TGTGCCAGCAGCTTGTCTTTGCTAGCGGGAGAGTGGGCAGATACGCAGTATTTT; CDR3aa: CASSLSLLAGEWADTQYF
v_gene: TRBV30; abundance: NA; d_gene: TRBD2; j_gene: TRBJ2-2; CDR3nt: TGTGCCTGGAGTGCGGGACTACTCAACACCGGGGAGCTGTTTTTT; CDR3aa: CAWSAGLLNTGELFF
v_gene: TRBV7-6; abundance: NA; d_gene: NA; j_gene: TRBJ2-7; CDR3nt: TGTGCCAGCAGCCCCCGGGACTTTCCGTACGAGCAGTACTTC; CDR3aa: CASSPRDFPYEQYF
v_gene: TRBV2; abundance: NA; d_gene: NA; j_gene: TRBJ1-1; CDR3nt: TGTGCCAGCAGTGCACAGTTTAACACTGAAGCTTTCTTT; CDR3aa: CASSAQFNTEAFF
v_gene: TRBV6-6; abundance: NA; d_gene: NA; j_gene: TRBJ1-1; CDR3nt: TGTGCCAGCAGTCGGGGGGTCGGAAACACTGAAGCTTTCTTT; CDR3aa: CASSRGVGNTEAFF
v_gene: TRBV19; abundance: few; d_gene: NA; j_gene: TRBJ1-3; CDR3nt: TGTGCCAGTAGTATCCGCGGATCTGGAAACACCATATATTTT; CDR3aa: CASSIRGSGNTIYF
v_gene: TRBV19; abundance: NA; d_gene: NA; j_gene: TRBJ2-2; CDR3nt: TGTGCCAGTAGTAAGCGGTCGCGGGTCCCGACCTACACCGGGGAGCTGTTTTTT; CDR3aa: CASSKRSRVPTYTGELFF
v_gene: TRBV29-1; abundance: NA; d_gene: NA; j_gene: TRBJ2-5; CDR3nt: TGCAGCGTTGAGAGCGGCGGCGAGACCCAGTACTTC; CDR3aa: CSVESGGETQYF
v_gene: TRBV18; abundance: once; d_gene: NA; j_gene: TRBJ2-7; CDR3nt: TGTGCCAGCTCAATCCGGGACACCGGTAACGAGCAGTACTTC; CDR3aa: CASSIRDTGNEQYF
v_gene: TRBV4-2; abundance: few; d_gene: NA; j_gene: TRBJ1-2; CDR3nt: TGTGCCAGCAGCCAAGATATCGGACCGTCTAACTATGGCTACACCTTC; CDR3aa: CASSQDIGPSNYGYTF
v_gene: TRBV4-1; abundance: NA; d_gene: NA; j_gene: TRBJ1-6; CDR3nt: TGCGCCAGCAGCCCTCAATGGGGGGGCATGGGTTCACCCCTCCACTTT; CDR3aa: CASSPQWGGMGSPLHF